A single sample is the source of the 31 T cell receptor beta chains below, sequenced in a study of early T cells in non-severe SARS-CoV-2 infection. TCRdb re-derived calls from the 5' RACE reads in MiXCR, one entry per CDR3 protein. The repertoire holds 75,000 to 100,000 distinct CDR3 sequences, with over 13% as singletons. Sequenced input: whole blood. These receptors were obtained from an adult who was a healthcare worker with PCR-confirmed SARS-CoV-2 infection or an uninfected control (not recorded which).

The chain has TRBV6-5 and TRBJ1-2; 8 bases align to TRBD1. After removal of 5 bases from V and 4 bases from J, the junction contained 15 bases not matched to a gene. Germline CDR1 reads MNHEY; CDR2 reads SVGAGI. The CDR3 contains 17 residues. The CDR3 region has the DNA TGTGCCAGCAGTACGCTTGGGGACAGGACCACTTCCTATGGCTACACCTTC. It translates to CASSTLGDRTTSYGYTF.

Written as DNA, the CDR3 is TGCAGTGCTAGACCCGGGACAGCTAACTATGGCTACACCTTC. Translation gives CSARPGTANYGYTF. The V gene is TRBV20-1, the J gene TRBJ1-2; 7 bases map to TRBD1. The CDR3 contains 14 residues. With V trimmed by 2 bases and J by 0 bases, 3 bases remained unmatched. Looked up from germline, CDR1 is DFQATT and CDR2 is SNEGSKA (reference sequence).

In its sample, this clonotype was seen many times. This chain connects TRBV6-2 or TRBV6-3 to TRBJ2-2; D is possibly TRBD2 (7 bases). CDR1 is MNHEY, CDR2 SVGEGT, per germline. CDR3 length equals 15 residues. V shed 8 bases and J shed 0 bases, with 13 bases lying between them. CDR3 in DNA: TGTGCCAGCCGTGGCGGGGGCGCGAACACCGGGGAGCTGTTTTTT. Translation gives CASRGGGANTGELFF.

This clonotype was detected ten times or more. The chain links TRBV6-6 to TRBJ2-1; 11 bases agree with TRBD1. The CDR3 length is 14 residues. After removal of 9 bases from V and 8 bases from J, the junction contained 9 bases not matched to a gene. The germline V gene has CDR1 MNHNY and CDR2 SVGAGI (reference sequence). CDR3 DNA sequence: TGTGCCAGTTACCGGGACAGGGGGGGGTATGAGCAGTTCTTC. This codes for CASYRDRGGYEQFF.

Ten or more counts support this clonotype. The chain couples TRBV6-5 to TRBJ1-1, with TRBD1 as a possible D gene (6 bases). Germline CDR1 reads MNHEY; CDR2 reads SVGAGI. V dropped 5 bases and J dropped 1 base, with 8 bases sitting between them. The CDR3 contains 13 residues. The CDR3 nucleotides are TGTGCCAGCAGTCGGGACACGAACACTGAAGCTTTCTTT. Translating it yields CASSRDTNTEAFF.

The sample holds a few counts of this clonotype. Mismatch with germline at one junction end may stem from a read error. V and J are TRBV7-2 and TRBJ2-5; the match to TRBD2 covers 10 bases. The V gene's germline CDR1 is SGHTA and CDR2 FQGNSA. This CDR3 comprises 12 residues. CDR3 sequence (DNA): TGTGCCAGCAGAAATCAGCCGGGACTAGCGAGGTTC. Amino acids: CASRNQPGLARF.

This clonotype was detected only a few times. The chain carries TRBV28 and TRBJ2-7; 11 nucleotides match TRBD1. The CDR3 is 17 residues long. V gave up 4 bases and J gave up 0 bases; unmatched junction bases: 8. In germline, CDR1 is MDHEN, CDR2 SYDVKM. CDR3 DNA sequence: TGTGCCAGCAGTTCGACTTCCGGGACAGGGGGCTCCTACGAGCAGTACTTC. Translation: CASSSTSGTGGSYEQYF.

By share, this clonotype counts as medium-sized (0.01 to 0.1%). CDR3 sequence reads: CASSQPRNPRVAAEQFF. The CDR3 DNA follows: TGTGCCAGCAGCCAACCTCGGAATCCTAGAGTAGCGGCTGAGCAGTTCTTC. This chain uses TRBV3-1 with TRBJ2-1; D might be TRBD2 (6 bases). CDR3 length equals 17 residues. Germline V lookup: CDR1 LGHDT, CDR2 YNNKEL (reference sequence). Trimming stripped 2 bases from V and 9 bases from J, with 23 bases between.

As for this clonotype: A junction end diverges from the germline sequence, so it may reflect a read error. The chain is built from TRBV20-1 and TRBJ2-3; 8 bases are a match to TRBD1. The CDR3 extends over 15 amino acids. The germline gives CDR1 DFQATT, CDR2 SNEGSKA (reference sequence). CDR3 in DNA: TGCAGCGCTAGTCCCGGGACAGGTTTCTACGATACGCAGTATTTT. Translation gives CSASPGTGFYDTQYF.

Only a few counts were recorded for this clonotype. The chain carries TRBV7-2 and TRBJ2-7; D call uncertain. The V gene lost 6 bases and the J gene lost 6 bases, with 15 bases spanning the gap. Germline CDR1 SGHTA, CDR2 FQGNSA. The CDR3 sequence is 13 residues long. CDR3 region: CASRPTQVGEQYF. The CDR3 bases are TGTGCCAGCAGGCCCACCCAGGTGGGCGAGCAGTACTTC.

This clonotype was found a few times. The chain is built from TRBV5-1 and TRBJ1-2; a weak D match, TRBD1 (6 bases). Germline loops: CDR1 SGHRS, CDR2 YFSETQ. The ends were cut back, 4 bases at V and 0 bases at J, with 10 bases in the middle. The CDR3 totals 14 residues. CDR3 protein: CASSEGQTNYGYTF. The CDR3 DNA reads TGCGCCAGCAGCGAGGGACAAACTAACTATGGCTACACCTTC.

In this sample, this clonotype turned up many times. The J gene is TRBJ1-6, the V gene TRBV6-5; D unclear. This CDR3 contains 13 residues. V dropped 5 bases and J dropped 4 bases, with 6 bases sitting between them. Germline values: CDR1 MNHEY, CDR2 SVGAGI. The CDR3 loop is CASSQTYNSPLHF. The CDR3, as DNA: TGTGCCAGCAGTCAAACTTATAATTCACCCCTCCACTTT.

The J gene is TRBJ2-1, the V gene TRBV29-1; D ambiguous. V lost 6 bases and J 11 bases, leaving 14 bases between the germline ends. The CDR3 is 11 amino acids. Looked up from germline, CDR1 is SQVTM and CDR2 is ANQGSEA. CDR3 in amino acids: CSVPSERKQFF. The CDR3 DNA sequence: TGCAGCGTCCCTTCAGAACGAAAGCAGTTCTTC.

This clonotype was seen only a few times. The genes are TRBV7-9 and TRBJ2-1, with 8 bases fitting TRBD2. Germline CDR1 is SEHNR and CDR2 is FQNEAQ (reference sequence). CDR3 length: 15 amino acids. V was pared by 5 bases and J by 6 bases, with 9 bases of the junction left unmatched. This CDR3 reads CASSLVGSGVNEQFF. CDR3 coding DNA: TGTGCCAGCAGCCTAGTTGGTAGCGGGGTCAATGAGCAGTTCTTC.

The sample holds a few counts of this clonotype. The V gene is TRBV6-2 or TRBV6-3, the J gene TRBJ1-3; no clear D gene. The V gene lost 5 bases and the J gene lost 4 bases, with 6 bases spanning the gap. CDR3 length: 12 amino acids. Per germline, CDR1 MNHEY and CDR2 SVGEGT. The CDR3 region has the DNA TGTGCCAGCAGTGGACTCGGAAACACCATATATTTT. It is translated as CASSGLGNTIYF.

This clonotype was seen a single time. The rearrangement uses TRBV6-5 and TRBJ1-5, with 9 bases matching TRBD1. V lost 9 bases to trimming and J lost 2 bases; unmatched junction nucleotides: 8. The CDR3 consists of 15 residues. The germline V gene encodes CDR1 MNHEY and CDR2 SVGAGI. The CDR3 here is CARTGGLQGNQPQHF. CDR3 bases: TGTGCCAGGACAGGGGGGTTACAGGGCAATCAGCCCCAGCATTTT.

A few counts support this clonotype. The J gene is TRBJ2-5, the V gene TRBV28, with D uncertain. Germline V gene sequence: CDR1 MDHEN, CDR2 SYDVKM. CDR3 length: 15 amino acids. Trimming stripped 7 bases from V and 1 base from J, with 16 bases between. The DNA for the CDR3 is TGTGCCAGCAACCCGGTAATAGCTCCCCAAGAGACCCAGTACTTC. Protein: CASNPVIAPQETQYF. Drawing the rest from reference TRBV28 and TRBJ2-5, the complete variable domain is DVKVTQSSRYLVKRTGEKVFLECVQDMDHENMFWYRQDPGLGLRLIYFSYDVKMKEKGDIPEGYSVSREKKERFSLILESASTNQTSMYLCASNPVIAPQETQYFGPGTRLLVL.

The CDR3 DNA reads TGTGCCAGCAGGTACCAGGGAACCACTGAAGCTTTCTTT. Translation gives CASRYQGTTEAFF. This sequence joins TRBV6-5 and TRBJ1-1; tentative D call: TRBD1 (5 bases). The CDR3 length is 13 residues. Germline V gene data show CDR1 as MNHEY and CDR2 as SVGAGI. Deletions cut 6 bases from V and 4 bases from J, with 12 bases between.

This clonotype was seen a handful of times. The rearrangement joins TRBV2 to TRBJ2-1; D unclear. V gave up 10 bases and J gave up 13 bases, with 20 bases separating them. This CDR3 spans 12 amino acids. Germline CDR1 reads SNHLY; CDR2 reads FYNNEI. The CDR3, as DNA: TGTGCCACCTCCGATATTCAAGTGTTACAGTTCTTC. This sequence encodes CATSDIQVLQFF.

This chain's CDR3 is CASSVGGGWYEQYF. CDR3 nucleotides: TGTGCCAGCAGCGTGGGCGGGGGGTGGTACGAGCAGTACTTC. V gene TRBV5-6 combines with J gene TRBJ2-7, with TRBD2 matching over 8 bases. V was clipped by 4 bases and J by 4 bases; unmatched bases: 7. The CDR3 consists of 14 residues. The germline CDR1 and CDR2 sequences are SGHDT and YYEEEE.

The V gene is TRBV7-8, the J gene TRBJ2-1; a weak D match, TRBD1 (5 bases). The CDR3 sequence is 13 residues long. CDR1 and CDR2 from the germline V gene are SGHVS and FQNEAQ. V lost 3 bases, J lost 5 bases, and 8 bases lay in between. The CDR3 DNA follows: TGTGCCAGCAGCTTGGCAGGGAACAATGAGCAGTTCTTC. Its translation: CASSLAGNNEQFF.

This clonotype was observed at least ten times. The chain combines TRBV29-1 with TRBJ2-1; D call uncertain. This CDR3 has 12 amino acids. The V gene lost 0 bases and the J gene lost 7 bases, with 7 bases spanning the gap. Germline CDR1 is SQVTM and CDR2 is ANQGSEA. The CDR3 sequence: CSVEEPRNEQFF. DNA of the CDR3: TGCAGCGTTGAAGAGCCGCGGAATGAGCAGTTCTTC.

The rearrangement joins TRBV30 to TRBJ2-1; D might be TRBD1 or TRBD2, each matching 5 bases. Germline values: CDR1 GTSNPN, CDR2 SVGIG (reference sequence). The V gene lost 5 bases and the J gene lost 6 bases, with 14 bases spanning the gap. This CDR3 is 13 amino acids long. CDR3 DNA sequence: TGTGCCTGGCAACCAGGGAGTCGCAATGAGCAGTTCTTC. Translation gives CAWQPGSRNEQFF.

The rearrangement links TRBV20-1 to TRBJ2-1; D possibly uses TRBD1 or TRBD2 (5 bases each). The CDR3 has 14 amino acids. Trimming took off 1 base at V and 7 bases at J, with 14 bases between the two ends. Germline CDR1 DFQATT, CDR2 SNEGSKA (reference sequence). This chain's CDR3 is CSARGPGTFNEQFF. CDR3 coding DNA: TGCAGTGCTAGAGGTCCCGGGACCTTTAATGAGCAGTTCTTC.

Only one count was recorded for this clonotype. DNA for the CDR3: TGTGCCAGCGGGGGGTTAGGGACCTCACCCCTCCACTTT. This sequence encodes CASGGLGTSPLHF. This chain uses TRBV28 with TRBJ1-6; possible D gene TRBD1, 5 bases. V shed 8 bases and J shed 10 bases, with 15 bases lying between them. This CDR3 region has 13 residues. Germline CDR1 is MDHEN and CDR2 is SYDVKM.

In its sample, this clonotype was seen many times. The gene calls are TRBV6-5 and TRBJ2-2; 15 bases match TRBD2. V shed 5 bases, J shed 4 bases, and the junction held 8 bases outside the gene matches. The CDR3 covers 18 residues. Germline CDR1 reads MNHEY; CDR2 reads SVGAGI. The CDR3 DNA follows: TGTGCCAGCAGTGGACTAGCGGGAGGGCCTGTCGGCACCGGGGAGCTGTTTTTT. This encodes CASSGLAGGPVGTGELFF.

This clonotype was observed at least ten times. The rearrangement links TRBV13 to TRBJ2-6; possible D gene TRBD1, 7 bases. Between the trimmed V and J ends, which lost 9 bases and 0 bases, there was a span of 18 bases. Germline lookup yields CDR1 PRHDT and CDR2 FYEKMQ (reference sequence). This CDR3 has 17 residues. Here the CDR3 reads CASVNRGLSSGANVLTF. The CDR3 DNA follows: TGTGCCAGTGTCAACAGGGGACTCTCCTCTGGGGCCAACGTCCTGACTTTC.

For this clonotype: This may stem from a read error, because a much larger clone lies one nucleotide away. The CDR3 DNA reads TGTGCCAGCAGCCAAAGCTACGAGCAGTACTTC. This gives the protein CASSQSYEQYF. The genes are TRBV3-1 and TRBJ2-7; no reliable D call. CDR1 and CDR2 from the germline V gene are LGHDT and YNNKEL (reference sequence). There are 11 residues in the CDR3. Trimming took 2 bases from V and 3 from J, leaving 2 bases between them.

This clonotype was seen a handful of times. The gene calls are TRBV28 and TRBJ1-5; D unclear. Trimming removed 1 base at V and 3 bases at J, with 7 bases between. The CDR3 covers 14 residues. Germline V gene data show CDR1 as MDHEN and CDR2 as SYDVKM. CDR3: CASSLLQDNQPQHF. The CDR3 bases are TGTGCCAGCAGTTTATTACAAGACAATCAGCCCCAGCATTTT. The whole variable domain, filled in from reference TRBV28 and TRBJ1-5, reads DVKVTQSSRYLVKRTGEKVFLECVQDMDHENMFWYRQDPGLGLRLIYFSYDVKMKEKGDIPEGYSVSREKKERFSLILESASTNQTSMYLCASSLLQDNQPQHFGDGTRLSIL.

This clonotype was detected only a few times. V and J are TRBV12-3 or TRBV12-4 and TRBJ1-1, with 7 bases that match TRBD1. After removal of 3 bases from V and 6 bases from J, the junction contained 7 bases not matched to a gene. The CDR3 loop spans 14 amino acids. The CDR3 reads CASSFLQGLPEAFF. The CDR3, as DNA: TGTGCCAGCAGTTTTTTACAGGGGTTACCTGAAGCTTTCTTT.

J is TRBJ1-1 and V is TRBV5-1; 9 nucleotides agree with TRBD1. The germline CDR1 and CDR2 sequences are SGHRS and YFSETQ. CDR3 length equals 14 residues. The V and J ends lost 4 bases and 5 bases, in that order; junction bases with no gene match: 6. The CDR3 reads CASSSYRGRTEAFF. CDR3 in DNA: TGCGCCAGCAGCAGTTACAGGGGGCGAACTGAAGCTTTCTTT.